The clone carrying this T cell receptor beta chain was seen only a few times. Its antigen is as yet unknown. These data originate in a study of siplizumab effects on memory and regulatory T cells. Study observations and caveats: A mean of about 70% of mappable alloreactive CD4+ clones were Treg-derived with siplizumab, compared with approximately 29% in controls. Naive T cells were seen as more diverse than memory cells and as major alloresponse contributors.

The CDR3 is 15 amino acids. From germline, CDR1 is LNHDA and CDR2 SQIVND (reference sequence). V was trimmed by 6 bases and J by 7 bases, leaving 19 bases between them. Assays were performed on about 10^5 TCR templates per sample. Sequencing used immunoSEQ multiplex PCR; TCRdb keeps in-frame clones, though not all of them. Here the sample spans around 100,000 clones, 92% being singletons. The V gene is TRBV19, the J gene TRBJ1-5; D not resolved. The material sequenced was non-Treg CD4+ T cells sorted from blood. The sequence came from a human donor in good health. CDR3 in amino acids: CASRDIPPAGQPQHF. The CDR3 region has the DNA TGTGCCAGTAGAGATATTCCCCCGGCGGGCCAGCCCCAGCATTTT. The full variable domain, completed using reference TRBV19 and TRBJ1-5, is DGGITQSPKYLFRKEGQNVTLSCEQNLNHDAMYWYRQDPGQGLRLIYYSQIVNDFQKGDIAEGYSVSREKKESFPLTVTSAQKNPTAFYLCASRDIPPAGQPQHFGDGTRLSIL.